A single sample is the source of the 28 T cell receptor beta chains below, sequenced in a study of T cells in Graves' hyperthyroidism and ophthalmopathy. TCR beta CDR3 regions were amplified from RNA transcripts. The study used the HTBI primer set for a first-round RT-PCR of the TCR CDR3. TCRdb ran MiXCR on the multiplex PCR reads and lists one entry per CDR3 protein. The repertoire holds a few hundred thousand distinct CDR3 sequences, with approximately 15% as singletons. The specimen sequenced was blood. The source is a woman in her thirties with Graves' hyperthyroidism.

V and J are TRBV18 and TRBJ2-7; 8 bases line up with TRBD2. This CDR3 has 16 residues. The germline gives CDR1 KGHSH, CDR2 LQKENI. V trimming: 4 bases; J trimming: 3 bases; junction bases outside the gene matches: 11. CDR3 loop: CASSLAEREQGYEQYF. The DNA for the CDR3 is TGTGCCAGCTCACTCGCCGAGCGGGAGCAAGGCTACGAGCAGTACTTC.

This rearrangement joins TRBV7-9 to TRBJ2-3, with TRBD2 as a possible D gene (5 bases). This CDR3 contains 14 residues. CDR1 is SEHNR, CDR2 FQNEAQ, per germline (reference sequence). Deletions cut 5 bases from V and 4 bases from J, with 13 bases between. DNA of the CDR3: TGTGCCAGCAGCCCAACTAGGTGGCCAGATACGCAGTATTTT. It translates to CASSPTRWPDTQYF.

In this sample, this clonotype turned up many times. The rearrangement links TRBV7-9 to TRBJ2-2; no clear D gene. V was cut by 1 base and J by 6 bases, with 12 bases left in between. The CDR3 loop spans 15 amino acids. Germline assignment: CDR1 SEHNR and CDR2 FQNEAQ (reference sequence). CDR3 in DNA: TGTGCCAGCAGCTTAGATTTGGTTGAGGCCGGGGAGCTGTTTTTT. It is translated as CASSLDLVEAGELFF.

On this clonotype: A much more abundant neighbour one base away suggests this may be a read error. The genes are TRBV3-1 and TRBJ2-3, with D perhaps TRBD2 (7 bases). CDR1 LGHDT and CDR2 YNNKEL come from the germline V gene (reference sequence). This CDR3 contains 14 residues. In DNA, the CDR3 is TGTGCCTGCAGCCAAGGGGGGGGCACAGATACGCAGTATTTT. The encoded protein is CACSQGGGTDTQYF.

This clonotype showed up just a few times. The chain combines TRBV28 with TRBJ1-5, with no clear D. The CDR3 sequence is 14 residues long. The germline V gene encodes CDR1 MDHEN and CDR2 SYDVKM. Trimming removed 5 bases from V and 7 bases from J, with 15 bases in between. The CDR3 loop is CASSPLLSIQPQHF. The CDR3 DNA is TGTGCCAGCAGTCCACTCCTTTCGATCCAGCCCCAGCATTTT. Full variable domain (missing parts from reference TRBV28 and TRBJ1-5): DVKVTQSSRYLVKRTGEKVFLECVQDMDHENMFWYRQDPGLGLRLIYFSYDVKMKEKGDIPEGYSVSREKKERFSLILESASTNQTSMYLCASSPLLSIQPQHFGDGTRLSIL.

This clonotype showed up many times. The chain links TRBV5-1 to TRBJ2-3, with D uncertain. V was trimmed by 5 bases and J by 3 bases, leaving 10 bases between them. The V gene's germline CDR1 is SGHRS and CDR2 YFSETQ. The CDR3 has 13 residues. The CDR3 DNA sequence: TGCGCCAGCAGAGGAACCGCAACAGATACGCAGTATTTT. Encoded protein: CASRGTATDTQYF.

Written as DNA, the CDR3 is TGTGCCAGCAGCCCAGAGGACAGTCTGGGGTCACCCCTCCACTTT. It specifies CASSPEDSLGSPLHF. The J gene is TRBJ1-6, the V gene TRBV6-2 or TRBV6-3, with a weak D call TRBD1 (6 bases). The CDR3 loop spans 15 amino acids. The germline V and J ends were trimmed by 6 bases and 10 bases, with 19 bases remaining between them. Germline-derived CDR1 and CDR2 are MNHEY and SVGEGT.

V is TRBV5-1 and J is TRBJ1-1, with no clear D. The CDR3 sequence is 16 residues long. V dropped 0 bases and J dropped 0 bases, with 12 bases sitting between them. Germline V gene lookup returns CDR1 SGHRS and CDR2 YFSETQ. CDR3 amino acids: CASSLGSGRMNTEAFF. The CDR3, as DNA: TGCGCCAGCAGCTTGGGATCTGGGAGGATGAACACTGAAGCTTTCTTT.

This rearrangement joins TRBV19 to TRBJ2-1, with 14 bases fitting TRBD2. Per the germline V gene, CDR1 is LNHDA and CDR2 is SQIVND (reference sequence). CDR3 size: 23 residues. Trimming cost V 3 bases and J 1 base; bases outside gene matches: 20. The CDR3 DNA follows: TGTGCCAGTAGTATTGGTCCCCGTACCGGGGGGACTAGCGGGAGCGGATCCTACAATGAGCAGTTCTTC. Translation gives CASSIGPRTGGTSGSGSYNEQFF.

This clonotype has a handful of counts. The chain is built from TRBV30 and TRBJ1-1; D is uncertain. The germline V and J ends were trimmed by 7 bases and 6 bases, with 9 bases remaining between them. The CDR3 runs to 10 residues. CDR1 and CDR2 (germline): GTSNPN, SVGIG (reference sequence). The CDR3 sequence: CALVIPEAFF. The CDR3 DNA reads as TGTGCCTTGGTGATCCCTGAAGCTTTCTTT.

The chain employs TRBV29-1 and TRBJ2-7, with D maybe TRBD2 (5 bases). Germline V gene data show CDR1 as SQVTM and CDR2 as ANQGSEA. The V end was cut by 0 bases, the J end by 3 bases, with 6 bases between. CDR3 size: 12 residues. CDR3 nucleotide sequence: TGCAGCGTTGAAGATGGAGGCTACGAGCAGTACTTC. It codes for CSVEDGGYEQYF.

This clonotype has just a few counts. The genes are TRBV9 and TRBJ1-6, with D uncertain. Germline values: CDR1 SGDLS, CDR2 YYNGEE. The CDR3 spans 16 residues. The V end was cut by 4 bases, the J end by 7 bases, with 18 bases between. CDR3 region: CASSNGRAERNSPLHF. The CDR3 DNA reads as TGTGCCAGCAGCAATGGCCGGGCGGAAAGGAATTCACCCCTCCACTTT.

This clonotype was detected many times. V is TRBV28 and J is TRBJ2-7, with 7 nucleotides matching TRBD1. The germline V gene encodes CDR1 MDHEN and CDR2 SYDVKM. The CDR3 is 15 residues long. V trimming: 5 bases; J trimming: 6 bases; junction bases outside the gene matches: 13. The DNA of the CDR3 is TGTGCCAGCAGTCCGAGACAGGGAGACGTTTCCGAGCAGTACTTC. Its protein is CASSPRQGDVSEQYF.

V is TRBV6-2 or TRBV6-3 and J is TRBJ2-7; 12 bases map to TRBD2. Germline V gives CDR1 MNHEY, CDR2 SVGEGT. The CDR3 contains 14 residues. The J segment lost 7 bases and the V segment lost 6 bases, leaving 7 bases of the junction unmatched. The CDR3 DNA reads TGTGCCAGCAGGAGACTAGCGGGAGTCGGTGAGCAGTACTTC. Amino acid sequence: CASRRLAGVGEQYF.

There are many counts of this clonotype. The chain employs TRBV2 and TRBJ2-5; no reliable D call. Germline V gives CDR1 SNHLY, CDR2 FYNNEI. V was shortened by 4 bases and J by 5 bases, with 14 bases between the two germline ends. The CDR3 is 14 residues long. The CDR3 loop reads CASSGFTAGETQYF. Written as DNA, the CDR3 is TGTGCCAGCAGTGGGTTTACCGCCGGGGAGACCCAGTACTTC.

A single count supports this clonotype. A read error may explain this, as a much larger clone is one base away. The chain is built from TRBV9 and TRBJ2-7; no firm D call. The CDR3 is 15 amino acids. Between the trimmed V and J ends, which lost 0 bases and 0 bases, there was a span of 10 bases. Germline V gene data show CDR1 as SGDLS and CDR2 as YYNGEE. Written as DNA, the CDR3 is TGTGCCAGCAGCGTAGTCCCCGGCAGCTCCTACGAGCAGTACTTC. Translated: CASSVVPGSSYEQYF.

This clonotype was picked up many times. CDR3 bases: TGTGCCTGGACGGCCCGAGGGACTATCAGCAATGAGCAGTTCTTC. This encodes CAWTARGTISNEQFF. This chain joins TRBV30 and TRBJ2-1; 7 positions agree with TRBD2. There are 15 residues in the CDR3. Germline lookup yields CDR1 GTSNPN and CDR2 SVGIG (reference sequence). The V gene end was trimmed by 4 bases and the J gene end by 6 bases; junction bases not matched to a gene: 12.

In regard to this clonotype: This CDR3 fails to terminate in the conserved phenylalanine or tryptophan, so it likely reflects a read error. The chain recombines TRBV6-1 with TRBJ1-1; TRBD1 might be the D (5 bases). The CDR3 consists of 15 residues. Per germline, CDR1 MNHNS and CDR2 SASEGT. Trimming shortened V by 2 bases and J by 2 bases, and 12 bases separated the two germline ends. The CDR3, as DNA: TGTGCCAGCAGTGAACCGGGGGGTGTTAACACTGAAGCTTTCTCT. Translating it yields CASSEPGGVNTEAFS.

This clonotype was counted at least ten times. This chain joins TRBV3-1 and TRBJ1-6; D remains unclear. The CDR3 consists of 14 residues. The germline CDR1 and CDR2 sequences are LGHDT and YNNKEL (reference sequence). Trimming took 5 bases from V and 6 from J, leaving 11 bases between them. The CDR3 loop reads CASSVTEANSPLHF. Written as DNA, the CDR3 is TGTGCCAGCAGCGTAACGGAAGCTAATTCACCCCTCCACTTT.

The chain has TRBV5-1 and TRBJ2-1, with 10 bases matching TRBD2. The germline CDR1 and CDR2 sequences are SGHRS and YFSETQ. The CDR3 length is 15 residues. The ends lost 4 bases at V and 7 bases at J; junction bases unmatched: 8. The CDR3 loop is CASSPSGRAKNEQFF. The CDR3 DNA reads as TGCGCCAGCAGCCCAAGCGGGAGGGCCAAGAATGAGCAGTTCTTC.

This clonotype was detected ten times or more. V usage is TRBV18 and J usage is TRBJ2-7; TRBD1 agrees at 9 bases. This CDR3 region has 13 residues. The germline gives CDR1 KGHSH, CDR2 LQKENI. The ends lost 6 bases at V and 5 bases at J; junction bases unmatched: 5. The CDR3 bases are TGTGCCAGCTCCGGGACAGGGTTCAACGAGCAGTACTTC. Protein: CASSGTGFNEQYF.

Written as DNA, the CDR3 is TGTGCCAGCAGCCAAGATAAGTGGGGAAGCTCCTACGAGCAGTACTTC. As protein: CASSQDKWGSSYEQYF. J is TRBJ2-7 and V is TRBV3-1; D uncertain. The CDR3 covers 16 residues. The V end lost 0 bases, the J end lost 0 bases, and 12 bases lay between the germline ends. Germline loops: CDR1 LGHDT, CDR2 YNNKEL (reference sequence).

This clonotype came up many times. The chain combines TRBV5-1 with TRBJ2-1, with 10 nucleotides matching TRBD1. The CDR3 is made up of 16 amino acids. Trimming removed 3 bases from V and 9 bases from J; junction bases left unmatched: 12. Germline V gene lookup returns CDR1 SGHRS and CDR2 YFSETQ. This chain's CDR3 is CASSSRNRQGASEQFF. The CDR3 DNA reads as TGCGCCAGCAGCTCGCGCAACCGACAGGGGGCAAGTGAGCAGTTCTTC.

This clonotype was observed at least ten times. The V gene is TRBV20-1, the J gene TRBJ2-1; perhaps TRBD2 as D (6 bases). The CDR3 contains 16 residues. The V gene lost 0 bases and the J gene lost 1 base, with 13 bases spanning the gap. Germline V lookup: CDR1 DFQATT, CDR2 SNEGSKA (reference sequence). CDR3: CSARDISSGSYNEQFF. CDR3 DNA: TGCAGTGCTAGAGATATTAGCAGCGGGTCCTACAATGAGCAGTTCTTC.

This clonotype was detected a few times. The rearrangement joins TRBV27 to TRBJ2-1; 13 bases match TRBD2. CDR1 is MNHEY and CDR2 is SMNVEV in the germline V gene (reference sequence). Unmatched junction bases numbered 6, after V lost 1 base and J lost 6 bases. CDR3 size: 17 residues. This CDR3 is CASSLFPGLAGANEQFF. The CDR3 nucleotides are TGTGCCAGCAGTTTATTTCCCGGACTAGCGGGAGCCAATGAGCAGTTCTTC.

This clonotype was seen many times. The genes are TRBV13 and TRBJ1-5, with D perhaps TRBD1 (6 bases). Germline V gene data show CDR1 as PRHDT and CDR2 as FYEKMQ (reference sequence). This CDR3 is 14 amino acids long. The germline V and J ends were trimmed by 3 bases and 2 bases, with 8 bases remaining between them. The CDR3 is CASSFGQRNQPQHF. The CDR3 coding sequence is TGTGCCAGCAGCTTTGGACAGCGCAATCAGCCCCAGCATTTT.

The chain carries TRBV5-1 and TRBJ2-5; D gene unclear. Trimming left V 0 bases short and J 2 bases short, with 2 bases between. In germline, CDR1 is SGHRS, CDR2 YFSETQ. The CDR3 runs to 12 residues. The CDR3 is CASSLEQETQYF. The CDR3 DNA reads TGCGCCAGCAGCTTGGAACAAGAGACCCAGTACTTC.

As DNA, the CDR3 is TGTGCCAGCACGGCGGGAGAGATCCAAGAGACCCAGTACTTC. Translated, it gives CASTAGEIQETQYF. The chain employs TRBV2 and TRBJ2-5, with 7 nucleotides matching TRBD2. This CDR3 has 14 amino acids. V shed 7 bases, J shed 1 base, and the junction held 6 bases outside the gene matches. From germline, CDR1 is SNHLY and CDR2 FYNNEI.